The 20 T cell receptor beta chains below were found in one sample sequenced in a study of blood T cell repertoires in COVID-19. The method was immunoSEQ multiplex PCR; TCRdb's version includes in-frame clones alone and lacks a portion of them. The table lists 45,000 to 55,000 clones, over 80% of them singletons. Source material: peripheral blood. The receptors were sampled from a man aged 45-65 years with acute or convalescent COVID-19.

A few counts support this clone. The chain is built from TRBV19 and TRBJ1-5; D gene unclear. Trimming removed 0 bases from V and 0 bases from J, with 9 bases in between. The V gene's germline CDR1 is LNHDA and CDR2 SQIVND (reference sequence). This CDR3 region has 16 residues. CDR3 DNA sequence: TGTGCCAGTAGTATAGATCGCGGGTATAGCAATCAGCCCCAGCATTTT. Its protein is CASSIDRGYSNQPQHF.

The chain joins TRBV30 to TRBJ1-3; TRBD1 is a possible D gene (6 bases). This CDR3 spans 16 amino acids. Germline-derived CDR1 and CDR2 are GTSNPN and SVGIG (reference sequence). V lost 5 bases to trimming and J lost 0 bases, with 17 bases between them. CDR3 sequence (DNA): TGTGCCTGGCGGACAGTATCATCCCCCTCTGGAAACACCATATATTTT. Its translation is CAWRTVSSPSGNTIYF.

This chain connects TRBV7-9 to TRBJ2-3; TRBD1 matches at 9 bases. The CDR3 extends over 15 amino acids. CDR1 is SEHNR, CDR2 FQNEAQ, per germline (reference sequence). The V and J ends lost 5 bases and 5 bases, in that order; junction bases with no gene match: 8. The CDR3 coding sequence is TGTGCCAGCAGCCCAGGGGACAGGGCGGGAGATACGCAGTATTTT. Its protein product is CASSPGDRAGDTQYF.

A few counts support this clone. The rearrangement uses TRBV20-1 and TRBJ2-5; D gene uncertain. There are 14 residues in the CDR3. Germline lookup yields CDR1 DFQATT and CDR2 SNEGSKA (reference sequence). Trimming cost V 3 bases and J 0 bases, with 11 bases left between them. The CDR3 region is CSASPLRYQETQYF. The CDR3 region has the DNA TGCAGTGCTAGTCCCTTGAGGTACCAAGAGACCCAGTACTTC.

V usage is TRBV19 and J usage is TRBJ2-1, with TRBD2 matching over 12 bases. The length of the CDR3 is 14 residues. The junction had 10 bases not matched to a gene; V was cut back by 8 bases and J by 11 bases. Germline assignment: CDR1 LNHDA and CDR2 SQIVND (reference sequence). The CDR3 DNA sequence: TGTGCCAGTTCCACTAGCGGGAGGCCCCATAAGCAGTTCTTC. As protein: CASSTSGRPHKQFF.

This chain's CDR3 is CASSIRQLNSPLHF. CDR3 in DNA: TGTGCCAGTAGTATACGACAGTTAAATTCACCCCTCCACTTT. The V call is TRBV19, the J call TRBJ1-6, with D possibly being TRBD1 (5 bases). This CDR3 is 14 amino acids long. Germline CDR1 reads LNHDA; CDR2 reads SQIVND (reference sequence). V dropped 2 bases and J dropped 7 bases, with 9 bases sitting between them.

The V gene is TRBV19, the J gene TRBJ1-6; TRBD1 is a possible D gene (6 bases). V lost 3 bases, J lost 0 bases, and 9 bases lay in between. Germline-derived CDR1 and CDR2 are LNHDA and SQIVND (reference sequence). The CDR3 totals 16 residues. CDR3 amino acids: CASSIDRSSYNSPLHF. The CDR3 DNA reads TGTGCCAGTAGTATCGACAGGAGCTCCTATAATTCACCCCTCCACTTT.

J is TRBJ2-7 and V is TRBV9, with 10 bases fitting TRBD2. This CDR3 is built from 14 residues. CDR1 and CDR2 from the germline V gene are SGDLS and YYNGEE. The ends lost 4 bases at V and 4 bases at J; junction bases unmatched: 5. The CDR3 DNA reads as TGTGCCAGCAGCCCGCGGACTAGCGGATACGAGCAGTACTTC. Translating it yields CASSPRTSGYEQYF.

The sample holds a few counts of this clone. The chain has TRBV9 and TRBJ2-7; D gene uncertain. Germline CDR1 is SGDLS and CDR2 is YYNGEE. V shed 2 bases and J shed 4 bases, with 10 bases lying between them. The CDR3 contains 13 residues. As DNA, the CDR3 is TGTGCCAGCAGCGTGTCCCCGCTATACGAGCAGTACTTC. Translation gives CASSVSPLYEQYF.

The V gene is TRBV10-2, the J gene TRBJ1-2; tentative D call: TRBD1 (5 bases). V was shortened by 0 bases and J by 4 bases, with 6 bases between the two germline ends. There are 13 residues in the CDR3. CDR1 is WSHSY and CDR2 is SAAADI in the germline V gene. CDR3 bases: TGCGCCAGCAGTGAGTCGGGGGGCTATGGCTACACCTTC. Amino acid sequence: CASSESGGYGYTF.

As regards this clone: At the DNA level, this CDR3 is encoded by other sequences in the same sample as well. The chain is built from TRBV28 and TRBJ1-2; weak D call: TRBD1 (5 bases). CDR3 length: 11 residues. Germline V gene data show CDR1 as MDHEN and CDR2 as SYDVKM. V lost 3 bases and J lost 6, with 5 bases in between. CDR3 amino acids: CASSFRDGYTF. In DNA, the CDR3 is TGTGCCAGCAGTTTCAGGGATGGCTACACCTTC.

V gene TRBV6-5 combines with J gene TRBJ1-5; 8 bases match TRBD1. The CDR3 has 13 residues. V shed 6 bases, J shed 6 bases, and the junction held 4 bases outside the gene matches. In germline, CDR1 is MNHEY, CDR2 SVGAGI. DNA of the CDR3: TGTGCCAGCAGCTCAGGGGGCGGTCAGCCCCAGCATTTT. The encoded protein is CASSSGGGQPQHF.

The genes are TRBV5-1 and TRBJ2-3, with a possible D match to TRBD2 (6 bases). Trimming left V 1 base short and J 2 bases short, with 11 bases between. This CDR3 region has 15 residues. Germline CDR1 SGHRS, CDR2 YFSETQ. CDR3 in DNA: TGCGCCAGCAGCTTGATTAAGGACTACACAGATACGCAGTATTTT. This translates into CASSLIKDYTDTQYF.

The gene calls are TRBV24-1 and TRBJ2-7; 10 bases map to TRBD2. CDR3 length: 14 residues. From germline, CDR1 is KGHDR and CDR2 SFDVKD. Losses at the gene ends were 4 bases for V and 5 bases for J; bases not matched to a gene: 4. The CDR3 bases are TGTGCCACCAGTGACGCGGGACTAGCGAACGAGCAGTACTTC. The encoded protein is CATSDAGLANEQYF.

This chain joins TRBV4-1 and TRBJ2-7; TRBD2 aligns across 9 bases. The germline CDR1 and CDR2 sequences are MGHRA and YSYEKL. Trimming took 4 bases from V and 8 from J; bases not matched to a gene: 12. CDR3 size: 15 residues. CDR3 in amino acids: CASSPLSSGGLKQYF. The CDR3 bases are TGCGCCAGCAGCCCCCTGAGTAGCGGGGGTCTCAAGCAGTACTTC.

The CDR3 coding sequence is TGTGCCAGCAGCGTCGAAGTGTTAGCCTCCTACAATGAGCAGTTCTTC. It codes for CASSVEVLASYNEQFF. The V call is TRBV7-2, the J call TRBJ2-1; unclear D gene. Trimming left V 5 bases short and J 0 bases short, with 14 bases between. Per germline, CDR1 SGHTA and CDR2 FQGNSA. The CDR3 has 16 residues.

The chain links TRBV7-9 to TRBJ2-1; D gene unclear. V was cut by 7 bases and J by 9 bases, with 22 bases left in between. The CDR3 runs to 15 residues. Germline V gene sequence: CDR1 SEHNR, CDR2 FQNEAQ (reference sequence). CDR3 region: CASTYSSPVPGEQFF. The CDR3 DNA follows: TGTGCCAGCACCTATTCGAGCCCGGTTCCGGGTGAGCAGTTCTTC.

In regard to this clone: Other DNA sequences within the sample encode an identical CDR3. This rearrangement joins TRBV11-2 to TRBJ1-3; D is uncertain. Germline loops: CDR1 SGHAT, CDR2 FQNNGV. Trimming cost V 1 base and J 0 bases, with 4 bases left between them. The CDR3 spans 14 residues. CDR3 sequence (DNA): TGTGCCAGCAGCTTAGGAGGCTCTGGAAACACCATATATTTT. The encoded protein is CASSLGGSGNTIYF.

The chain is built from TRBV4-3 and TRBJ1-5; D remains ambiguous. V was pared by 0 bases and J by 7 bases, with 13 bases between. Germline lookup yields CDR1 LGHNA and CDR2 YSLEER. This CDR3 is built from 15 residues. The CDR3: CASSQDPQAQQPQHF. The CDR3 region has the DNA TGCGCCAGCAGCCAAGATCCCCAGGCCCAGCAGCCCCAGCATTTT.

This sequence joins TRBV10-2 and TRBJ2-2, with D possibly being TRBD2 (6 bases). Per germline, CDR1 WSHSY and CDR2 SAAADI. V lost 11 bases to trimming and J lost 4 bases, with 17 bases between them. The CDR3 totals 14 residues. The CDR3 region has the DNA TGCGCCGCAAGGGGAAAGGGAGGCACCGGGGAGCTGTTTTTT. Translation gives CAARGKGGTGELFF.